Sequencing of this TCR beta chain was carried out in a study of vaccination effects on CD4 cells after COVID-19 (dated 2022 in TCRdb). Looking at the study overall: Each participant got two doses of an mRNA SARS-CoV-2 vaccine, either BNT162b2 or mRNA-1273. The study compared SARS-CoV-2 spike-specific CD4+ TCR repertoires before and after mRNA vaccination in COVID-19 convalescent patients and infection-naive vaccine recipients. A total of 10 COVID-19 convalescent patients and a few SARS-CoV-2-naive healthy vaccine recipients were included in the full study. The Oncomine TCR Beta short-read assay on an Illumina iSeq 100 was used to sequence cultures from other donors in the study.

In the ViraFEST assay, PBMC were stimulated with viral peptide pools, and TCR sequencing was then used to find antigen-specific CD4+ T cell clonotypes based on their expansion. After less than eleven days of culture, CD4+ T cells were isolated with the EasySep CD4+ T cell isolation kit. None of the healthy vaccine recipients had a prior SARS-CoV-2 infection, which was confirmed by nucleocapsid antibody tests that came back negative both before and after vaccination. Some 2 million PBMC per well were cultured with 9 to 10 ug/ml peptides in IMDM containing about 5% human AB serum, around 9.7 IU/ml IL-2 and gentamicin. Half of the culture medium was replaced with fresh IL-2-containing medium on days 3 and 7. Unless noted otherwise, every peptide stimulation condition was grown in triplicate wells. PBMC were separated from whole blood using Ficoll-Paque Plus gradient centrifugation and were then either cryopreserved at -140C or used fresh. The overlapping peptide pools covered the spike proteins of SARS-CoV-2 as well as those of the common cold coronaviruses HCoV-NL63, HCoV-OC43 and HCoV-229E. The QIAamp micro DNA kit was used to extract genomic DNA from the cultured CD4+ T cells.

The CDR3 holds 15 amino acids from the cysteine to the phenylalanine. Kept here is only the CDR3 DNA, which spans 45 bases and is read in frame from base 1. Sequences ENHRY (CDR1) and SYGVKD (CDR2) are obtained from the germline V gene. V is trimmed back by 6 bases and J by 2 bases, and the junction contains 5 bases that no gene match accounts for. Remarks on this clone: It has no known antigen specificity. No clone much larger than this one lies a single base away; base qualities are absent.

Receptor libraries were prepared by the immunoSEQ multiplex PCR assay. DNA from the cultured and isolated CD4+ T cells underwent TCR beta CDR3 sequencing. The authors' analysis ran thus. Non-productive TCR sequences were discarded, and reads were trimmed to the CDR3 region, with only CDR3s of 7 or more amino acids retained. The MANAFEST web app was used to pick out antigen-specific clonotypes by comparing their expansion in peptide wells with that in reference cultures. To be called positive, a clone needed expansion at FDR<0.05 compared with the reference and with all other wells, an odds ratio greater than 5, and a frequency greater than 0.1% in two replicate wells. Cross-reactive clonotypes were defined as significantly expanded in SARS-CoV-2 spike wells and in at least one common cold coronavirus spike condition. CDR3 similarity was assessed by Levenshtein distance using the stringdist R package, and unrooted trees were constructed with ape in R 3.6.1. Sourced from immuneACCESS, this table was stored by TCRdb with only in-frame sequences that have V and J called. A share of the clones is absent; for the studies checked, an unresolved V gene accounts for under half, and the remainder has no known explanation. From that table come the V and J calls and clone size; the DNA was used to work out D and trimming. In all, the sample holds tens of thousands of clones, and around 67% of those were seen once. The ten largest clones take up around 20% of the sample.

Here is what the overall study found, with its caveats: In healthy vaccine recipients, vaccine-induced clones were almost all SARS-CoV-2 mono-reactive, with only 1 of 255 being cross-reactive with common cold coronaviruses. Clones induced by infection and clones induced by vaccination both contracted markedly at late timepoints after vaccination, which fits with T cell responses waning over time. The study was limited by a small number of convalescent patients and lacked early post-infection timepoints.

The chain couples TRBV10-3 to TRBJ1-3, with 9 central nucleotides matching TRBD1. The sequence came from a human donor who received a COVID-19 vaccine. Specimen: CD4+ T cells from PBMCs cultured with SARS-CoV-2 spike peptides, collected before COVID-19 vaccination. The meaning of the sample's cell subset or site label: SARS-CoV-2 spike overlapping peptide pool stimulation. Here is the DNA: TGTGCCATCAGGGGCGGGACAGGGCCTGGAAACACCATATATTTT. It translates to CAIRGGTGPGNTIYF.